These 10 T cell receptor beta chains were all obtained from the same sample, sequenced in a study of T cells after yellow fever vaccination. TCRdb called the 5' RACE reads again in MiXCR, with one record for every CDR3 protein. The table lists under 200,000 distinct CDR3 sequences, almost 7% of them singletons. The sequencing used CD4+ T cells sorted from PBMCs, collected more than 4 days after the first yellow fever vaccination. The receptors derive from a man aged 18-30 years who received the YFV17D yellow fever vaccine.

This clonotype has more than one count but fewer than ten. This chain joins TRBV4-1 and TRBJ2-5; D is unclear. V was cut by 5 bases and J by 0 bases, with 10 bases left in between. Germline CDR1 MGHRA, CDR2 YSYEKL. This CDR3 region has 14 residues. For the CDR3, the DNA is TGCGCCAGCAGCACCGAACCGTACCAAGAGACCCAGTACTTC. Translation gives CASSTEPYQETQYF.

The sample holds a few counts of this clonotype. The chain uses TRBV6-1 and TRBJ2-7, with 9 bases fitting TRBD1. V lost 7 bases, J lost 9 bases, and 7 bases stayed unmatched. CDR3 length equals 12 residues. The V gene's germline CDR1 is MNHNS and CDR2 SASEGT. CDR3 in DNA: TGTGCCAGCAACGAGGGACAGGGTGGGCAGTACGTC. Translated, it gives CASNEGQGGQYV.

This clonotype was seen many times. The J gene is TRBJ2-1, the V gene TRBV24-1; the D call may be TRBD1 or TRBD2 (6 bases each). This CDR3 is built from 12 residues. Germline CDR1 reads KGHDR; CDR2 reads SFDVKD. Trimming took 5 bases from V and 8 from J, leaving 9 bases between them. The CDR3 coding sequence is TGTGCCACCAGTGTAAGGGGGGATGAGCAGTTCTTC. It codes for CATSVRGDEQFF.

This clonotype was detected many times. The CDR3 loop is CASRGTSGGGFHNEQFF. Here the CDR3 DNA reads TGTGCCAGCAGGGGGACTAGCGGGGGGGGTTTCCACAATGAGCAGTTCTTC. The chain couples TRBV12-3 or TRBV12-4 to TRBJ2-1; 16 bases are shared with TRBD2. V trimming: 6 bases; J trimming: 5 bases; junction bases outside the gene matches: 7. This CDR3 has 17 residues.

This clonotype came up many times. The J gene is TRBJ2-4, the V gene TRBV5-1; 7 bases are a match to TRBD1. The length of the CDR3 is 15 residues. Trimming removed 4 bases from V and 9 bases from J; junction bases left unmatched: 13. Germline-derived CDR1 and CDR2 are SGHRS and YFSETQ. The CDR3 DNA follows: TGCGCCAGCAGCGCCCCAACAGGGGCAGCAGGCATTCAGTACTTC. It specifies CASSAPTGAAGIQYF.

This clonotype was picked up many times. The chain employs TRBV7-2 and TRBJ2-1; D is unclear. Germline CDR1 is SGHTA and CDR2 is FQGNSA. V dropped 3 bases and J dropped 5 bases, with 8 bases sitting between them. This CDR3 has 13 amino acids. CDR3 nucleotide sequence: TGTGCCAGCAGCTTGATTGAGGACAATGAGCAGTTCTTC. It yields the protein CASSLIEDNEQFF.

This chain uses TRBV4-3 with TRBJ1-4; 7 bases are a match to TRBD1. V shed 4 bases and J 4 bases; nucleotides not matched to a gene: 15. Germline V gene data show CDR1 as LGHNA and CDR2 as YSLEER. This CDR3 has 18 residues. The CDR3 reads CASSPIRDLGTDNEKLFF. DNA of the CDR3: TGCGCCAGCAGCCCAATAAGAGACCTCGGGACAGATAATGAAAAACTGTTTTTT.

This clonotype has at least ten counts. The rearrangement links TRBV20-1 to TRBJ1-3; maybe TRBD1 (5 bases). This CDR3 comprises 16 residues. Germline CDR1 reads DFQATT; CDR2 reads SNEGSKA (reference sequence). Trimming took 0 bases from V and 0 from J, leaving 12 bases between them. For the CDR3, the DNA is TGCAGTGCTAGAGAAGGTTACAGGAACTCTGGAAACACCATATATTTT. Its translation: CSAREGYRNSGNTIYF.

This clonotype was found many times. This rearrangement joins TRBV7-2 to TRBJ2-5, with no clear D. This CDR3 comprises 13 residues. Germline lookup yields CDR1 SGHTA and CDR2 FQGNSA. Trimming cost V 5 bases and J 2 bases, with 9 bases left between them. CDR3 sequence reads: CASSKDTQETQYF. For the CDR3, the DNA is TGTGCCAGCAGCAAAGACACACAAGAGACCCAGTACTTC.

In this sample, this clonotype turned up a few times. This chain connects TRBV27 to TRBJ1-1; D remains ambiguous. Trimming stripped 3 bases from V and 3 bases from J, with 8 bases between. The CDR3 is 13 residues long. Germline V lookup: CDR1 MNHEY, CDR2 SMNVEV (reference sequence). For the CDR3, the DNA is TGTGCCAGCAGTTTGGTGTGGGACACTGAAGCTTTCTTT. It codes for CASSLVWDTEAFF.